This T cell receptor beta chain was sequenced for a study of T-cell reconstitution after alpha-beta-depleted transplantation in children. The table lists this clonotype with many counts. A library of TCRbeta sequences, prepared with unique molecular identifiers, was generated. TCRdb re-analysed the PCR reads in MiXCR, keeping a single row per CDR3 protein. The sample has hundreds of thousands of distinct CDR3 sequences, around 17% seen once; the top ten hold 0.85% to 1.3%. V lost 6 bases, J lost 5 bases, and 13 bases lay in between. The CDR3 is 13 residues long. This clonotype originated in a human donor who donated a stem cell graft to a child with acute myeloid leukemia. Material: PBMCs from the stem cell graft donor, obtained from the stem cell graft. The chain joins TRBV12-3 or TRBV12-4 to TRBJ1-2; a weak D match, TRBD1 (5 bases). The CDR3 DNA reads TGTGCCAGCAGCCGGGACTTCCTTTATGGCTACACCTTC. Its translation: CASSRDFLYGYTF.